This is a list of T cell receptor beta chains from one sample in a study of Ad26.COV2.S vaccination and SARS-CoV-2 variants. The protocol was immunoSEQ multiplex PCR, while the TCRdb copy is restricted to in-frame clones and leaves out a portion. The sample includes about 400,000 clones, around 85% of them seen just once. Sequencing was performed on peripheral blood, taken in a trial of Ad26.COV2.S vaccine versus placebo. The receptors shown here come from a person aged 18-65 years who received the Ad26.COV2.S COVID-19 vaccine or a placebo. Each CDR3 is given with its conserved first and last residue. Fields, in order: clone size, D gene, V gene, J gene, CDR3 DNA, CDR3 protein. The D gene is left open where the match is weak. Not all rows give a size; the values are once, few, many and, for expanded clones, a class.

abundance: .
d_gene: .
v_gene: TRBV6-5
j_gene: TRBJ2-1
CDR3nt: TGTGCCGGCCGGGACCTGGGGGACAATGAGCAGTTCTTC
CDR3aa: CAGRDLGDNEQFF

abundance: .
d_gene: .
v_gene: TRBV27
j_gene: TRBJ2-7
CDR3nt: TGTGCCAGCAGCTTCGATTACAGGGTCTACGAGCAGTACTTC
CDR3aa: CASSFDYRVYEQYF

abundance: few
d_gene: TRBD1
v_gene: TRBV6-5
j_gene: TRBJ1-2
CDR3nt: TGTGCCAGCAGTTACTCCCTTGAGGGGGCGCAAACTGGCTACACCTTC
CDR3aa: CASSYSLEGAQTGYTF

abundance: .
d_gene: TRBD1
v_gene: TRBV5-4
j_gene: TRBJ1-1
CDR3nt: TGTGCCAGCAGCCTTTGGACAGGGAATATTGAAGCTTTCTTT
CDR3aa: CASSLWTGNIEAFF

abundance: .
d_gene: TRBD1
v_gene: TRBV7-9
j_gene: TRBJ2-7
CDR3nt: TGTGCCAGCAGCTTAGTCGGACAGGGCTACGAGCAGTACTTC
CDR3aa: CASSLVGQGYEQYF

abundance: .
d_gene: TRBD1
v_gene: TRBV11-2
j_gene: TRBJ2-2
CDR3nt: TGTGCCAGCAGCCGGGACAGGGTCAACACCGGGGAGCTGTTTTTT
CDR3aa: CASSRDRVNTGELFF

abundance: .
d_gene: .
v_gene: TRBV19
j_gene: TRBJ1-5
CDR3nt: TGTGCCAGTAGTATCCCCTTCTGGGGGCAAGTGGGCAATCAGCCCCAGCATTTT
CDR3aa: CASSIPFWGQVGNQPQHF

abundance: .
d_gene: .
v_gene: TRBV7-8
j_gene: TRBJ1-1
CDR3nt: TGTGCCAGCAGCTACCCGAAGAAGAACCAGGGTCTGGCGGCTGAAGCTTTCTTT
CDR3aa: CASSYPKKNQGLAAEAFF

abundance: many
d_gene: TRBD2
v_gene: TRBV2
j_gene: TRBJ2-3
CDR3nt: TGTGCCAGCAGGGAACTAGCGGGGAGCACAGATACGCAGTATTTT
CDR3aa: CASRELAGSTDTQYF

abundance: .
d_gene: TRBD2
v_gene: TRBV3-1/TRBV3-2
j_gene: TRBJ2-3
CDR3nt: TGTGCCAGCAGCCAAGCCAGCGGGGGGAGCACAGATACGCAGTATTTT
CDR3aa: CASSQASGGSTDTQYF

abundance: .
d_gene: .
v_gene: TRBV18
j_gene: TRBJ1-1
CDR3nt: TGTGCCAGCTCATTAAAAGGCCAGAACACTGAAGCTTTCTTT
CDR3aa: CASSLKGQNTEAFF

abundance: .
d_gene: TRBD2
v_gene: TRBV6-5
j_gene: TRBJ2-7
CDR3nt: TGTGCCAGCAGCGCTGCGGGGGACGAGCAGTACTTC
CDR3aa: CASSAAGDEQYF

abundance: .
d_gene: TRBD1
v_gene: TRBV27
j_gene: TRBJ1-5
CDR3nt: TGTGCCAGCAGTCAGACAGGGCTGAGCGCGCATCAGCCCCAGCATTTT
CDR3aa: CASSQTGLSAHQPQHF

abundance: once
d_gene: .
v_gene: TRBV19
j_gene: TRBJ1-5
CDR3nt: TGTGCCAGTAGTATCCAGGCGAGTCAGCCCCAGCATTTT
CDR3aa: CASSIQASQPQHF

abundance: .
d_gene: .
v_gene: TRBV5-1
j_gene: TRBJ1-2
CDR3nt: TGCGCCAGCAGCTTGGACGGGGGAGAGCACTATGGCTACACCTTC
CDR3aa: CASSLDGGEHYGYTF

abundance: .
d_gene: .
v_gene: TRBV7-2
j_gene: TRBJ2-1
CDR3nt: TGTGCCAGCAGCTTAATCGGGGTCAACAATGAGCAGTTCTTC
CDR3aa: CASSLIGVNNEQFF